The sequence of this T cell receptor (beta chain) was determined in a study of blood T cells in healthy people across ages (dated by TCRdb to the mid-2010s). For the study in its entirety: In model experiments, template switching captured about one uniquely barcoded TCR beta cDNA molecule for every two T cells. Age-related changes in TCR beta repertoire diversity were measured in the study by deep sequencing normalized with unique cDNA molecular identifiers. Donors were grouped into four age groups: young (average about 15 years), middle-aged (about 40), aged (roughly 67) and long-lived (around 82). To avoid experimental bias, donors of different ages were distributed randomly across sequencing lanes. The study analyzed two additional independent replicas of 1 million unique cDNA reads from the same blood draw for two donors, one aged 18 to 30 and one aged 80 or older. Results the study describes overall, beyond this receptor: Because profiling used bulk unsorted PBMCs, naive and antigen-experienced compartments could not be compared conclusively. The CMV infection status of donors was not known, potentially confounding age-related changes in expanded clonotypes. As age increased, observed TCR beta diversity per million T cells dropped in a roughly linear way, and a significant reduction was already evident by age 40. Observed TCR beta diversity correlated strongly with the percentage of naive T cells measured by flow cytometry. Estimates of total diversity based on one million sequenced T cells were regarded as lower bounds and as underestimates. Compared with the aged group, more naive CD4+ T cells, fewer expanded clones and increased TCR diversity were shown by the long-lived group, suggesting age selection.

With respect to this clonotype: The antigen this receptor binds is unknown. It has no much larger one-base neighbor in the sample; base qualities were not kept.

The approximately 40 donors, aged about 6 to 95 years, were systemically healthy Caucasian individuals from Russia. Each donor gave roughly 9 milliliters of peripheral blood, drawn into EDTA-treated Vacutainer tubes. Ficoll-Paque density-gradient centrifugation was used to isolate PBMCs, with at least 7 million per sample. Trizol reagent was used to extract total RNA from PBMCs, with at least 5.5 micrograms per sample. The percentages of naive CD45RAhigh/CD27high T cells were determined by flow cytometry on a PBMC aliquot from every donor. Library creation used 5' RACE. Sequencing used an Illumina HiSeq 2500. A second PCR of roughly 6 to 11 cycles was run with a J-beta primer mix and a sample-barcoded 5' primer. Each TCR beta cDNA molecule received a unique molecular identifier from a template-switch 5' adaptor carrying 12 random nucleotides. Each sample yielded at least 3 million CDR3-containing paired-end reads. The Mint cDNA synthesis kit, primed by a TRBC-specific oligonucleotide, was used to synthesize first-strand cDNA from all RNA. Following uracil-DNA glycosylase treatment, all cDNA underwent a first 18-cycle PCR with the universal primers M1SS and BC2_uni_R. As for the authors' bioinformatics: Each sample was normalized by randomly selecting 1 million high-quality reads, each carrying a distinct molecular identifier. Reads sharing molecular identifiers were discarded rather than binned into consensus sequences. MiTCR, run with a Q25 quality threshold and the strictest error-elimination algorithm, handled CDR3 identification, clonotype clustering and error correction. Lower-bound total TCR beta diversity was estimated with a nonparametric unseen species model using Euler transformation. TCRdb passed the public sequencing reads through fastp at Q25 and MiXCR, retaining productive beta sequences. Entries that share a CDR3 protein sequence are merged under the most common genes and DNA. Here the V and J calls rest on TCRdb's processing, not on the authors' analysis. The sample yields approximately 1,000,000 distinct CDR3 sequences; less than 50% were counted once. The ten largest clones represent approximately 19% of the sample.

The clonotype originates from a woman in her sixties in good health. The sample consisted of blood.

The CDR3 protein is CSVDPGPQKNEQFF. The nucleotide sequence is given as TGCAGCGTGGATCCGGGACCACAAAAAAATGAGCAGTTCTTC. Recombination joined TRBV29-1 with TRBJ2-1; the D gene is perhaps TRBD1 or TRBD2, each of them matching over 5 bases. V and J are truncated by 6 bases and 7 bases respectively, leaving an intervening sequence of 19 bases. The CDR3, cysteine through phenylalanine, is 14 amino acids long. Here the CDR3 DNA is all that survives: 42 bases in frame from base 1. The germline V gene provides CDR1 SQVTM and CDR2 ANQGSEA.